This TCR beta chain comes out of a study of patients and donors after allogeneic stem cell transplantation. TCRdb redid the calling of the RT-PCR reads with MiXCR, one entry per CDR3 protein. The data show roughly 880,000 distinct CDR3 sequences, about 20% seen once. The germline V gene encodes CDR1 SEHNR and CDR2 FQNEAQ (reference sequence). This CDR3 has 14 amino acids. V lost 5 bases and J lost 2; bases outside the gene matches: 6. The chain carries TRBV7-9 and TRBJ2-7; TRBD2 aligns across 7 bases. The sequence was obtained from a human donor who was either an allogeneic HSCT recipient or a stem cell or donor lymphocyte infusion donor (not recorded which). It is not recorded whose cells these are; they may come from a transplant donor. The sample consisted of blood, either unsorted or a sorted T cell fraction (not recorded which). In DNA form, the CDR3 reads TGTGCCAGCAGCCGACGGGACTACCCCTACGAGCAGTACTTC. Its translation is CASSRRDYPYEQYF.